The 18 T cell receptor beta chains below all came from one sample that was sequenced in a study of read filtering for tumor transcriptome and immune sequencing. From 300 to 450 ng of RNA, a library with molecular barcoded alpha/delta and beta/gamma adaptors was made. MiXCR was run by TCRdb on the reads, yielding one entry per CDR3 protein. The sample consists of tens of thousands of distinct CDR3 sequences, around 21% of them appearing once. Sequenced: a population of CD138-negative cells sorted from bone marrow. The source of these receptors is a donor over 35 with multiple myeloma.

This clonotype was seen a few times. V gene TRBV4-1 combines with J gene TRBJ1-4; D gene ambiguous. Per the germline V gene, CDR1 is MGHRA and CDR2 is YSYEKL. V lost 0 bases to trimming and J lost 8 bases, with 10 bases between them. The length of the CDR3 is 14 residues. The CDR3 loop is CASSQDRGREKLFF. The CDR3 region has the DNA TGCGCCAGCAGCCAAGACCGGGGTCGCGAAAAACTGTTTTTT.

This clonotype was counted at least ten times. In nucleotides, the CDR3 is TGTGCCAGCAGCTTAGGAGCCTCCTACGAGCAGTACTTC. Its translation: CASSLGASYEQYF. This chain joins TRBV27 and TRBJ2-7; D unclear. The CDR3 has 13 amino acids. V was shortened by 6 bases and J by 0 bases, with 9 bases between the two germline ends. The germline V gene has CDR1 MNHEY and CDR2 SMNVEV (reference sequence).

By proportion, this clonotype is medium-sized. The J gene is TRBJ2-1, the V gene TRBV20-1, with D perhaps being TRBD1 or TRBD2 (5 bases each). The CDR3 contains 10 residues. The germline V gene encodes CDR1 DFQATT and CDR2 SNEGSKA (reference sequence). The germline V and J ends were trimmed by 6 bases and 7 bases, with 7 bases remaining between them. The CDR3 DNA sequence: TGCAGTGCCGAGGGGAATGAGCAGTTCTTC. Translation: CSAEGNEQFF.

This clonotype was detected ten times or more. The J gene is TRBJ2-5, the V gene TRBV14; 7 bases map to TRBD2. Germline assignment: CDR1 SGHDN and CDR2 FVKESK. The CDR3 is 16 residues long. V gave up 6 bases and J gave up 3 bases; unmatched junction bases: 13. CDR3 sequence: CASSYGAGTIKETQYF. Written as DNA, the CDR3 is TGTGCCAGCAGTTATGGGGCGGGGACTATCAAAGAGACCCAGTACTTC.

The chain employs TRBV19 and TRBJ2-7, with TRBD2 matching 7 bases. The germline V gene encodes CDR1 LNHDA and CDR2 SQIVND (reference sequence). The CDR3 has 13 amino acids. The ends lost 5 bases at V and 2 bases at J; junction bases unmatched: 3. CDR3: CASSVSGPYEQYF. In DNA, the CDR3 is TGTGCCAGTAGTGTTAGCGGGCCCTACGAGCAGTACTTC. The variable domain in full, with the rest retrieved from reference TRBV19 and TRBJ2-7, is DGGITQSPKYLFRKEGQNVTLSCEQNLNHDAMYWYRQDPGQGLRLIYYSQIVNDFQKGDIAEGYSVSREKKESFPLTVTSAQKNPTAFYLCASSVSGPYEQYFGPGTRLTVT.

This clonotype appeared many times. The V and J genes are TRBV20-1 and TRBJ2-7; 7 bases fit TRBD2. The CDR3 extends over 16 amino acids. After removal of 3 bases from V and 0 bases from J, the junction contained 11 bases not matched to a gene. Germline values: CDR1 DFQATT, CDR2 SNEGSKA (reference sequence). CDR3 loop: CSARDPTSRSSYEQYF. The DNA for the CDR3 is TGCAGTGCTAGGGACCCGACTAGCCGGTCCTCCTACGAGCAGTACTTC.

This clonotype was seen repeatedly, ten times or more. The chain couples TRBV5-1 to TRBJ2-7; 14 positions match TRBD2. V dropped 4 bases and J dropped 9; count of bases not matched to a gene: 12. The CDR3 runs to 16 residues. CDR1 and CDR2 (germline): SGHRS, YFSETQ. In nucleotides, the CDR3 is TGCGCCAGCAGCCCCGGGACTAGCGGGGGTCCCCTCGGGCAGTACTTC. This translates into CASSPGTSGGPLGQYF.

The rearrangement joins TRBV12-3 or TRBV12-4 to TRBJ2-7; 8 bases agree with TRBD2. Trimming took 3 bases from V and 2 from J; bases not matched to a gene: 6. The CDR3 sequence is 15 residues long. The CDR3 here is CASSFAIAGTYEQYF. The CDR3 region has the DNA TGTGCCAGCAGTTTCGCGATAGCGGGAACCTACGAGCAGTACTTC.

This clonotype was recorded only once. It may be a read error: a sequence one base away is much more abundant. The chain combines TRBV20-1 with TRBJ2-5; D is possibly TRBD1 (6 bases). CDR1 is DFQATT and CDR2 is SNEGSKA in the germline V gene (reference sequence). The CDR3 is 18 amino acids. V lost 2 bases and J 2 bases, leaving 24 bases between the germline ends. CDR3 loop: CSARIPLGAAGLQETQYF. The CDR3 nucleotides read TGCAGTGCTAGAATTCCACTGGGGGCGGCGGGCCTACAAGAGACCCAGTACTTC.

This clonotype was detected ten times or more. The junction shows a germline mismatch at one end, possibly a read error. CDR3 loop: CASSATGIQETQYF. CDR3 sequence (DNA): TGTGCTAGCAGCGCTACAGGAATCCAAGAGACCCAGTACTTC. This chain joins TRBV7-7 and TRBJ2-5, with D tentatively TRBD1 (5 bases). The germline V gene has CDR1 SSHAT and CDR2 FNYEAQ (reference sequence). The CDR3 extends over 14 amino acids. The variable domain in full, completed from reference TRBV7-7 and TRBJ2-5, reads GAGVSQSPRYKVTKRGQDVTLRCDPISSHATLYWYQQALGQGPEFLTYFNYEAQPDKSGLPSDRFSAERPEGSISTLTIQRTEQRDSAMYRCASSATGIQETQYFGPGTRLLVL.

This clonotype was found many times. The CDR3 loop reads CASSSTTGTGALRKETQYF. DNA of the CDR3: TGTGCCAGCAGTTCTACAACCGGGACAGGGGCTCTCCGAAAAGAGACCCAGTACTTC. This sequence joins TRBV27 and TRBJ2-5, with TRBD1 matching over 10 bases. V trimming: 4 bases; J trimming: 3 bases; junction bases outside the gene matches: 17. Per the germline V gene, CDR1 is MNHEY and CDR2 is SMNVEV (reference sequence). The CDR3 loop spans 19 amino acids.

The table lists this clonotype with many counts. The chain joins TRBV6-2 or TRBV6-3 to TRBJ2-2; 8 bases align to TRBD2. The CDR3 is made up of 15 amino acids. With 8 bases clipped from V and 3 bases from J, the junction kept 8 bases outside the gene matches. Germline V gives CDR1 MNHEY, CDR2 SVGEGT. DNA for the CDR3: TGTGCCAGCGGATTCGGGGGGGGCTACACCGGGGAGCTGTTTTTT. Translated, it gives CASGFGGGYTGELFF.

V and J are TRBV11-3 and TRBJ2-3; 9 positions agree with TRBD2. Germline-derived CDR1 and CDR2 are SGHNT and YENEEA. With 5 bases clipped from V and 0 bases from J, the junction kept 6 bases outside the gene matches. This CDR3 region has 16 residues. The CDR3 DNA reads TGTGCCAGCAGCCTCCGGACTAGCGCAAGCACAGATACGCAGTATTTT. It yields the protein CASSLRTSASTDTQYF.

Details on this clonotype: A far larger clone is a single base away, which makes a read error likely. This chain links TRBV6-1 with TRBJ2-1; no firm D call. This CDR3 is built from 15 residues. In germline, CDR1 is MNHNS, CDR2 SASEGT. Written as DNA, the CDR3 is TGTGCCAGCAGGGGTATCGAGAGCTCCTACAATAAGCAGTTCTTC. Translated: CASRGIESSYNKQFF.

This clonotype was observed a few times. This rearrangement joins TRBV20-1 to TRBJ1-1; no clear D. Germline CDR1 DFQATT, CDR2 SNEGSKA (reference sequence). This CDR3 has 13 amino acids. V was trimmed by 3 bases and J by 2 bases, leaving 10 bases between them. Here the CDR3 reads CSASTAGNTEAFF. DNA of the CDR3: TGCAGTGCTAGCACGGCAGGAAACACTGAAGCTTTCTTT.

This clonotype was observed many times. The rearrangement links TRBV29-1 to TRBJ2-5; 8 nucleotides agree with TRBD2. V was clipped by 8 bases and J by 4 bases; unmatched bases: 6. The CDR3 consists of 12 residues. CDR1 and CDR2 (germline): SQVTM, ANQGSEA. CDR3 region: CSLHAGGETQYF. CDR3 sequence (DNA): TGCAGCCTGCATGCGGGAGGAGAGACCCAGTACTTC.

This clonotype was recorded many times. The chain couples TRBV18 to TRBJ1-1; D is possibly TRBD1 (5 bases). Trimming cost V 6 bases and J 8 bases, with 25 bases left between them. CDR3 length equals 16 residues. Germline V gives CDR1 KGHSH, CDR2 LQKENI. The DNA of the CDR3 is TGTGCCAGCTCTCCAGCAGGGTCCGGGCGGTATCGGGAAGCTTTCTTT. Protein product: CASSPAGSGRYREAFF.

On this clonotype: Possible read error: a much larger clone is one base away. The genes are TRBV19 and TRBJ2-1, with a possible D match to TRBD2 (6 bases). Germline V gives CDR1 LNHDA, CDR2 SQIVND (reference sequence). This CDR3 spans 15 amino acids. The CDR3 nucleotides are TGTGCCGATCGAGCCAGGAACGGGAGAGTCCATGAGCAGCTCTTC. It encodes CADRARNGRVHEQLF.